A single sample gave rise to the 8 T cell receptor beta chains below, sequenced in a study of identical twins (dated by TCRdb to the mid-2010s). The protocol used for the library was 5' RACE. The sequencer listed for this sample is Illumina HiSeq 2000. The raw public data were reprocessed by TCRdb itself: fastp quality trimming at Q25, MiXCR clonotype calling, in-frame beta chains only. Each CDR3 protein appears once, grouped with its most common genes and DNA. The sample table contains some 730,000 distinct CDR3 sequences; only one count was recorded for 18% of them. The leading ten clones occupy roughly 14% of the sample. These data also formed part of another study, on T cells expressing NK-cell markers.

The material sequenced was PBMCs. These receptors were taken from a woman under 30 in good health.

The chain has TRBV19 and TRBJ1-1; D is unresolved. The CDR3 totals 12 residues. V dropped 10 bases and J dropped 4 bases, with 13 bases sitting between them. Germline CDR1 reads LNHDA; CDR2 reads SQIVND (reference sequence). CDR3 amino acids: CATGDGVTEAFF. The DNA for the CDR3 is TGTGCCACCGGGGATGGAGTCACTGAAGCTTTCTTT.

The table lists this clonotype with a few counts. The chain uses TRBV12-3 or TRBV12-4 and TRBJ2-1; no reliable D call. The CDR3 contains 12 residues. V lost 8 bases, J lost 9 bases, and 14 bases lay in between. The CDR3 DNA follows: TGTGCCAGCTCCGGACCCATGGGTGAGCAGTTCTTC. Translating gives CASSGPMGEQFF.

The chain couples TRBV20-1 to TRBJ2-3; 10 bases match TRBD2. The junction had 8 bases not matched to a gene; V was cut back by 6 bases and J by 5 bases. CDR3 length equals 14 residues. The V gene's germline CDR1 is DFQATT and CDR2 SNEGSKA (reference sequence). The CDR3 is CSAARLAGIDTQYF. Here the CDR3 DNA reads TGCAGTGCGGCCCGACTAGCGGGTATAGATACGCAGTATTTT.

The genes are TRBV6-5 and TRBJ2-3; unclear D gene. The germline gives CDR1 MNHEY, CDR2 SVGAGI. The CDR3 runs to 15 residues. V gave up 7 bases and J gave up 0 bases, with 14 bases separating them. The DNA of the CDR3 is TGTGCCAGCATTCCCCGAGGTCAGAGCACAGATACGCAGTATTTT. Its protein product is CASIPRGQSTDTQYF.

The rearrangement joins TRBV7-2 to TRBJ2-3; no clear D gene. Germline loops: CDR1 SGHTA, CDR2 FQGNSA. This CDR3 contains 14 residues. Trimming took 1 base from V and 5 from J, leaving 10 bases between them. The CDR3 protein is CASSLERVQDTQYF. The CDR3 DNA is TGTGCCAGCAGCTTAGAAAGGGTCCAAGATACGCAGTATTTT.

CDR3 sequence reads: CASSLLVPNEQFF. CDR3 bases: TGTGCCAGCAGCTTGCTAGTTCCCAATGAGCAGTTCTTC. V is TRBV7-9 and J is TRBJ2-1; D remains ambiguous. Per the germline V gene, CDR1 is SEHNR and CDR2 is FQNEAQ (reference sequence). CDR3 length: 13 amino acids. V gave up 3 bases and J gave up 6 bases, with 9 bases separating them.

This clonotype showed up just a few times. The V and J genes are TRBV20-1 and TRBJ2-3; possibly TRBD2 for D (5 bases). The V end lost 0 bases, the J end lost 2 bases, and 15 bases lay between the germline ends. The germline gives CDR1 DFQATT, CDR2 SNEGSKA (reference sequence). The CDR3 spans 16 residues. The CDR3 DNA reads TGCAGTGCTAGAGACCCTGGGAGCGGCTACACAGATACGCAGTATTTT. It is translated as CSARDPGSGYTDTQYF.

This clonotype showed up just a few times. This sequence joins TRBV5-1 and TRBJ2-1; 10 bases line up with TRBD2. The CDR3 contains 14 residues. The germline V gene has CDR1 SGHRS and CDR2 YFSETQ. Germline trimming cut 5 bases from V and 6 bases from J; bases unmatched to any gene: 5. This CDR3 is CASSGTSVRNEQFF. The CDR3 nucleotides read TGCGCCAGCAGTGGGACTAGCGTTCGCAATGAGCAGTTCTTC. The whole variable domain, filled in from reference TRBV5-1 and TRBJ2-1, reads KAGVTQTPRYLIKTRGQQVTLSCSPISGHRSVSWYQQTPGQGLQFLFEYFSETQRNKGNFPGRFSGRQFSNSRSEMNVSTLELGDSALYLCASSGTSVRNEQFFGPGTRLTVL.